This TCR beta chain was captured by sequencing in a study of T cell changes during pregnancy in multiple sclerosis (dated by TCRdb to about 2019). Study-wide context: In women with multiple sclerosis, the researchers looked at how the T cell repertoire shifted as pregnancy progressed.

Details on this clone: Its specific antigen is unknown. No quality values exist for individual bases; no much larger clone is one base distant.

The library came from the immunoSEQ multiplex PCR assay. TCRdb carries this immuneACCESS record with in-frame sequences only. Its versions omit some clonotypes, under half of them owing to an unresolved V gene in the studies checked, with the rest unexplained. This sample gives 30,000 to 40,000 clones in total; 90% of them show up just once. Of the sample, 0.4% to 0.55% is held by the ten largest clones. The CDR3, from cysteine to phenylalanine, totals 12 residues. Of all the DNA, just the CDR3 is kept, 36 bases in frame from base 1. V lost 4 bases and J lost 6 bases; the stretch between them is 7 bases long. The germline V gene specifies MDHEN as CDR1 and SYDVKM as CDR2.

The material was CD4+ T cells from peripheral blood mononuclear cells, obtained in the first trimester of pregnancy. Rearrangement joined TRBV28 to TRBJ1-5; the D gene identity is not certain. This receptor was obtained from a female donor in good health, enrolled as a control in a pregnancy study. CDR3 region: CASSSSGQPQHF. The nucleotide sequence is TGTGCCAGCAGTTCCTCGGGTCAGCCCCAGCATTTT.